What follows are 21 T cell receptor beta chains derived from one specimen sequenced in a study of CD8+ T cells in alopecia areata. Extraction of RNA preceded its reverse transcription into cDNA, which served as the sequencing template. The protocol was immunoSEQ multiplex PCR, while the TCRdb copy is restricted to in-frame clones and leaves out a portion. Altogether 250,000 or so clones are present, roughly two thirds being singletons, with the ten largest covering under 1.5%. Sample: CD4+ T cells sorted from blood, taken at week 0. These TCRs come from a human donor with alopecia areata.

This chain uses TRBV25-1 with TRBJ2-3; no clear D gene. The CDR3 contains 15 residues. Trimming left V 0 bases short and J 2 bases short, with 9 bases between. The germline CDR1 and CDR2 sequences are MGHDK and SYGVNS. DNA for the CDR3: TGTGCCAGCAGTGAATATATGGGAATCACAGATACGCAGTATTTT. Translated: CASSEYMGITDTQYF.

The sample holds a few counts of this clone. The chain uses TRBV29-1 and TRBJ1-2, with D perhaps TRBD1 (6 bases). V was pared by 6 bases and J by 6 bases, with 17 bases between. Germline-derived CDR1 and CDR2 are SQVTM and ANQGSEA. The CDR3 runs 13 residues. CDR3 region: CSVTLDRPHGYTF. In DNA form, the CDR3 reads TGCAGCGTCACCTTGGACAGACCTCATGGCTACACCTTC.

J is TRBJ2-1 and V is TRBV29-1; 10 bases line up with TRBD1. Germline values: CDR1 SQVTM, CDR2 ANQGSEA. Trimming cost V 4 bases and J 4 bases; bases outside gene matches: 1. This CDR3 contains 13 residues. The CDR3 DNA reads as TGCAGCGTTGGGGACAGGGGTTACAATGAGCAGTTCTTC. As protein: CSVGDRGYNEQFF.

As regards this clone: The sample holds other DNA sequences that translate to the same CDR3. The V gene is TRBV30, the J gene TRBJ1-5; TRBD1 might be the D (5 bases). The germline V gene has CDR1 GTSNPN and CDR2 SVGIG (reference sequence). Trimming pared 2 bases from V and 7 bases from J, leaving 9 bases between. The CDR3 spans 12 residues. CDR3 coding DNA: TGTGCCTGGAGTCAAGGGGTGCAGCCCCAGCATTTT. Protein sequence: CAWSQGVQPQHF.

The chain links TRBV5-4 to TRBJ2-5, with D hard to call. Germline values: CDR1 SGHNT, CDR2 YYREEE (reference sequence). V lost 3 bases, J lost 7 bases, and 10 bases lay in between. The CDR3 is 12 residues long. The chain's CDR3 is CASSSTLGTQYF. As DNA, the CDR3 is TGTGCCAGCAGCTCGACCCTGGGGACCCAGTACTTC.

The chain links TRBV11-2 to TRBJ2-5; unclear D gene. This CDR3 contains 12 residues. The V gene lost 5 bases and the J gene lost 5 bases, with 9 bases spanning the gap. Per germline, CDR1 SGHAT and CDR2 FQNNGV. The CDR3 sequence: CASSVSRETQYF. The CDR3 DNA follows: TGTGCCAGCAGCGTTAGCCGGGAGACCCAGTACTTC.

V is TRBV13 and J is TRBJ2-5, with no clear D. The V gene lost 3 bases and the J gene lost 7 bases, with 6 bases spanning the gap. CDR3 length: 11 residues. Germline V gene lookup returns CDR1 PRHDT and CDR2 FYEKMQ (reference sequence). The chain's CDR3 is CASSLMGTQYF. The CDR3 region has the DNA TGTGCCAGCAGCTTGATGGGGACCCAGTACTTC.

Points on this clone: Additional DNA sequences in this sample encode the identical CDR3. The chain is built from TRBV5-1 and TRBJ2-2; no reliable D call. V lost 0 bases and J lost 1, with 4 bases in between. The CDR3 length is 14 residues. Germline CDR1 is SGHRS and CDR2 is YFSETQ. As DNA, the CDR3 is TGCGCCAGCAGCTTGGGACTGAACACCGGGGAGCTGTTTTTT. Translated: CASSLGLNTGELFF.

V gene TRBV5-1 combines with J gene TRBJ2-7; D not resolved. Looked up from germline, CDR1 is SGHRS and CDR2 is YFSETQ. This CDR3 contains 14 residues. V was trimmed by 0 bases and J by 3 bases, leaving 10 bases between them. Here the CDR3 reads CASSLDVGSYEQYF. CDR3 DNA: TGCGCCAGCAGCTTGGATGTCGGAAGCTACGAGCAGTACTTC. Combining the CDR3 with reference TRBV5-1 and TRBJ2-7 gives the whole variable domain KAGVTQTPRYLIKTRGQQVTLSCSPISGHRSVSWYQQTPGQGLQFLFEYFSETQRNKGNFPGRFSGRQFSNSRSEMNVSTLELGDSALYLCASSLDVGSYEQYFGPGTRLTVT.

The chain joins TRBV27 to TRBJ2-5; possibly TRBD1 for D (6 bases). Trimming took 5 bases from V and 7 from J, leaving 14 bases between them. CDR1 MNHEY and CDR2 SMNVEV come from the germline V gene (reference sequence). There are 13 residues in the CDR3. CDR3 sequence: CASSHRAPGTQYF. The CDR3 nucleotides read TGTGCCAGCAGTCACAGGGCCCCCGGGACCCAGTACTTC.

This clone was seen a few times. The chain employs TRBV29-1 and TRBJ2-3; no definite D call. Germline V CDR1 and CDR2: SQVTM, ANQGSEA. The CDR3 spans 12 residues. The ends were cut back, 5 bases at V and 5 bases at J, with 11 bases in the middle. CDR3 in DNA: TGCAGCGTTCGACGGGTACTAGATACGCAGTATTTT. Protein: CSVRRVLDTQYF.

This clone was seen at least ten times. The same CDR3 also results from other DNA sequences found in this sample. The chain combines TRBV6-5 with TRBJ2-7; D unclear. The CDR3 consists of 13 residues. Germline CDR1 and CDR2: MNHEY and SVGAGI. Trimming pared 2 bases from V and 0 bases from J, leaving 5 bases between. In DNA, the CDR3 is TGTGCCAGCAGTTACGGGATCTCCTACGAGCAGTACTTC. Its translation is CASSYGISYEQYF.

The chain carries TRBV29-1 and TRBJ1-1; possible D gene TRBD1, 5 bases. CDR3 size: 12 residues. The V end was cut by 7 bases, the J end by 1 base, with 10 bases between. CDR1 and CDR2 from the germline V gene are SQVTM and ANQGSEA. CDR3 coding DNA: TGCAGCGGGGGGGAATGGAACACTGAAGCTTTCTTT. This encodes CSGGEWNTEAFF.

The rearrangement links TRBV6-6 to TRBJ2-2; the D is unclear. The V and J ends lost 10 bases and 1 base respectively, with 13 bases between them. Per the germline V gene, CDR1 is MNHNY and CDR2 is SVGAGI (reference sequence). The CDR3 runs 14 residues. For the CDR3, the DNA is TGTGCCACTTCTGTGACAATGAACACCGGGGAGCTGTTTTTT. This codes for CATSVTMNTGELFF.

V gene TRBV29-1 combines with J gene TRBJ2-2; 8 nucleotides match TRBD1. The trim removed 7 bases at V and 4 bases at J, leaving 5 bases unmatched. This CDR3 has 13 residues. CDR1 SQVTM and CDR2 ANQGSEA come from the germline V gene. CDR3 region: CSGGTGVTGELFF. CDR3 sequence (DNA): TGCAGCGGGGGGACAGGCGTCACCGGGGAGCTGTTTTTT.

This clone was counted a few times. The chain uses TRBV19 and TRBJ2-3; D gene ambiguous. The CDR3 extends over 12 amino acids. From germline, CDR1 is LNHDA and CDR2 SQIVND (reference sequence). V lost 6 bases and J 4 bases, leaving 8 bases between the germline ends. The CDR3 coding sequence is TGTGCCAGTAGCCCCCGCGCAGATACGCAGTATTTT. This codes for CASSPRADTQYF.

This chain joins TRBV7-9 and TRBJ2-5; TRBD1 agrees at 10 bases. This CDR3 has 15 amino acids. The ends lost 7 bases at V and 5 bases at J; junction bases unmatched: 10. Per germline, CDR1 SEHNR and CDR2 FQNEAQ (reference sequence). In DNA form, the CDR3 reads TGTGCCAGCAAGCATCTCGACAGGGGGCAGGAGACCCAGTACTTC. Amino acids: CASKHLDRGQETQYF.

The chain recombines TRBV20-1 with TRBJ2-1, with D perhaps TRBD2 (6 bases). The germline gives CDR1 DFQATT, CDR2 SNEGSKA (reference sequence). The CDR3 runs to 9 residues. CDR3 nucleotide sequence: TGCAGCGCCGGGGGTGAGCAGTTCTTC. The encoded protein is CSAGGEQFF.

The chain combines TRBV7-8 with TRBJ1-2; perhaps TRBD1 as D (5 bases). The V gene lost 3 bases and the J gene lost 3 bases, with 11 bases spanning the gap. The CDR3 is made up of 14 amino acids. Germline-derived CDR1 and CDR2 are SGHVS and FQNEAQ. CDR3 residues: CASSFTRGDYGYTF. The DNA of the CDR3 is TGTGCCAGCAGCTTCACGAGGGGAGACTATGGCTACACCTTC.

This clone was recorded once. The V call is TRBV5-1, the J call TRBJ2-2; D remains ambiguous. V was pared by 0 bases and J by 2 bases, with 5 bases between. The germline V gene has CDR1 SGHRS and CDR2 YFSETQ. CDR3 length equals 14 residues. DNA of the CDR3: TGCGCCAGCAGCTTGGACACTAACACCGGGGAGCTGTTTTTT. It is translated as CASSLDTNTGELFF.

The CDR3 region is CASSYSEQETQYF. The DNA of the CDR3 is TGTGCCAGCAGTTACTCGGAGCAAGAGACCCAGTACTTC. J is TRBJ2-5 and V is TRBV6-5, with no clear D. The CDR3 has 13 amino acids. Germline V gives CDR1 MNHEY, CDR2 SVGAGI. Trimming shortened V by 0 bases and J by 2 bases, and 4 bases separated the two germline ends.